The T cell receptor (beta chain) described here comes from a study of regulatory T cells in long-lasting Graves disease. Study-level background: Persistent Graves' disease meant over 5 years of antithyroid drugs with positive TSH receptor antibodies. Study-level findings and limits: New patients shared about a thousand public clonotypes, fewer than the roughly 2,600 shared by persistent patients.

Worth noting for this clonotype: As yet, its antigen is unknown.

Library construction for TCR beta used iRepertoire HTBI primers and Arm-PCR of CDR3 regions. TCRdb re-derived calls from the multiplex PCR reads in MiXCR, one entry per CDR3 protein. This sample has about 470,000 distinct CDR3 sequences; less than 25% occur once, and the top ten carry 7.8%. V gave up 4 bases and J gave up 6 bases; unmatched junction bases: 9. Germline V CDR1 and CDR2: MNHEY, SVGEGT. This CDR3 has 16 amino acids. Time point in this sample: persistent/refractory GD, antithyroid drugs over 5 years with positive TRAb. RNA extracted from PBMCs served as the sequencing template. The genes are TRBV6-2 or TRBV6-3 and TRBJ2-2, with TRBD1 matching over 9 bases. The TCR originated in a female donor with Graves disease. Sequencing used peripheral blood mononuclear cells (PBMCs), obtained when the disease was refractory, from a patient treated with antithyroid drugs. CDR3 in DNA: TGTGCCAGCAGTTGGGGGACAGGGATGCTATCCGGGGAGCTGTTTTTT. Protein: CASSWGTGMLSGELFF.